The sequence of this TCR beta chain was determined in a study of identical twins. The CDR3 is made up of 14 amino acids. V was shortened by 4 bases and J by 8 bases, with 20 bases between the two germline ends. Germline values: CDR1 SQVTM, CDR2 ANQGSEA. The study, taken as a whole, reports: In cord blood, abundant beta clonotypes had fewer insertions; memory showed no trend.

MiXCR, applied by TCRdb to the 5' RACE reads, yields one record per CDR3 protein. Among roughly 350,000 distinct CDR3 sequences listed, about 9% were seen once. Comment on this clonotype: Its antigen is not identified.

The source is a woman in her forties or fifties in good health. The gene calls are TRBV29-1 and TRBJ1-1; D unresolved. The material sequenced was naive T cells sorted from blood. Here the CDR3 DNA reads TGCAGCGTTGTAACTACTGAATTATCCACCGAAGCTTTCTTT. Amino acids: CSVVTTELSTEAFF.